This TCR beta chain appears in the sequencing data of a study of blood T cells in healthy people across ages. This CDR3 spans 11 amino acids. CDR1 and CDR2 from the germline V gene are SEHNR and FQNEAQ (reference sequence). V lost 4 bases to trimming and J lost 11 bases, with 11 bases between them. In regard to this clonotype: Antigen specificity is unknown.

Findings and limits, study-wide: Versus aged donors, long-lived donors had higher diversity and more naive CD4+ cells. Changes seen in expanded clonotypes were possibly confounded by donor CMV status left unknown.

With a J-beta primer mix and a sample-barcoded 5' primer, a second PCR ran 7 to 11 cycles. At least 2.5 million CDR3-containing paired-end reads were obtained per sample. TCRdb reanalysed the 5' RACE reads using MiXCR and keeps one entry per CDR3 protein. The sample includes 1.5 million to 2 million distinct CDR3 sequences, roughly 28% of them seen just once. The gene calls are TRBV7-9 and TRBJ2-5; possibly TRBD1 for D (6 bases). The specimen sequenced was blood. The TCR comes from a woman in her 30s in good health. DNA of the CDR3: TGTGCCAGCAGCTACCAGGGGCAGCAGTACTTC. Protein product: CASSYQGQQYF.